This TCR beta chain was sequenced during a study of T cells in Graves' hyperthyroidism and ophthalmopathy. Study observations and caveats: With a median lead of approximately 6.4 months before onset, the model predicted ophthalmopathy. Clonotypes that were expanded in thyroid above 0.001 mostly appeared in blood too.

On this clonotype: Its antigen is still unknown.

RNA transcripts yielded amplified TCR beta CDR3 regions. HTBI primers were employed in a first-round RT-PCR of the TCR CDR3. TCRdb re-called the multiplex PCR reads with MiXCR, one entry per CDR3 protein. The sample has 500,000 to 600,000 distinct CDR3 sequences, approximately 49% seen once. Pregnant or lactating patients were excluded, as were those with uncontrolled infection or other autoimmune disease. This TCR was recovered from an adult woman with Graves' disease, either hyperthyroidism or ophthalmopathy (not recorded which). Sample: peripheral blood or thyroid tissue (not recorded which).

The CDR3 sequence is CASSFVRVETQYF. The CDR3 coding sequence is TGTGCCAGCAGTTTTGTCAGGGTGGAGACCCAGTACTTC. The chain is built from TRBV28 and TRBJ2-5, with D possibly matching TRBD1 (5 bases). The CDR3 is 13 amino acids. The V end was cut by 3 bases, the J end by 5 bases, with 10 bases between. Germline CDR1 MDHEN, CDR2 SYDVKM.